This T cell receptor beta chain comes out of a study of blood T cell repertoires in COVID-19. In the study overall: COVID-19 samples, acute and convalescent, were from the United States, Italy and Spain.

Original processing notes: Nucleated cell number was recorded as an estimate derived from reference gene primer amplification. The data were produced by immunoSEQ multiplex PCR, yet TCRdb's version contains in-frame clones alone and is incomplete. V, J and clone size were drawn from that table, and D and trimming were deduced from the DNA. The sample has tens of thousands of clones, 65% to 85% seen once. This CDR3 is built from 14 residues. CDR1 is SGHAT, CDR2 FQNNGV, per germline. V lost 1 base, J lost 1 base, and 7 bases lay in between. This chain joins TRBV11-2 and TRBJ1-1; TRBD1 might be the D (6 bases). The sequence was collected from a human donor in a cohort sampled during active COVID-19. Sequenced material: peripheral blood. CDR3 bases: TGTGCCAGCAGCTTAGTAGGGGGGAACACTGAAGCTTTCTTT. The encoded protein is CASSLVGGNTEAFF.